Below, 21 T cell receptor beta chains from the same sample are listed, as sequenced in a study of shared clonotypes between healthy human individuals. Naive CD8 cells lacked CD45RO, underwent positive selection for CCR7 and left out terminally differentiated effector memory CD45RA+ cells. The data were produced by immunoSEQ multiplex PCR, yet TCRdb's version contains in-frame clones alone and is incomplete. This table holds millions of clones, roughly 94% found once. The sequenced sample was naive CD8+ T cells sorted from blood. These receptors were taken from a man between 18 and 35 years old in good health.

The chain combines TRBV9 with TRBJ2-5; 8 nucleotides agree with TRBD2. After removal of 7 bases from V and 2 bases from J, the junction contained 4 bases not matched to a gene. Per the germline V gene, CDR1 is SGDLS and CDR2 is YYNGEE. The length of the CDR3 is 13 residues. The CDR3 DNA is TGTGCCAGCGGGAGCGGGAGTCAAGAGACCCAGTACTTC. It codes for CASGSGSQETQYF.

The rearrangement uses TRBV10-3 and TRBJ1-1; D may be TRBD1 (5 bases). The CDR3 runs 13 residues. CDR1 and CDR2 from the germline V gene are ENHRY and SYGVKD. V was pared by 0 bases and J by 9 bases, with 11 bases between. Written as DNA, the CDR3 is TGTGCCATCAGTGAGTCGGGGCAGAATCAAGCTTTCTTT. Protein sequence: CAISESGQNQAFF.

The chain joins TRBV2 to TRBJ1-5; TRBD1 matches 12 bases. The V and J ends lost 3 bases and 7 bases, in that order; junction bases with no gene match: 7. CDR1 and CDR2 from the germline V gene are SNHLY and FYNNEI. This CDR3 is built from 16 residues. Written as DNA, the CDR3 is TGTGCCAGCAGTGATGGGACAGGGGGCGTCGGACAGCCCCAGCATTTT. This encodes CASSDGTGGVGQPQHF.

This sequence joins TRBV29-1 and TRBJ2-2, with 8 bases aligning to TRBD2. The trim removed 6 bases at V and 3 bases at J, leaving 3 bases unmatched. The CDR3 runs to 13 residues. CDR1 and CDR2 (germline): SQVTM, ANQGSEA. CDR3 DNA: TGCAGCGTCCGGGGGGGCTACACCGGGGAGCTGTTTTTT. Translation: CSVRGGYTGELFF.

As for this clone: Its ends do not fully match the called genes, so a read error is possible. V is TRBV2 and J is TRBJ2-7; D perhaps matches TRBD1 (5 bases). The V gene's germline CDR1 is SNHLY and CDR2 FYNNEI. The CDR3 is made up of 13 amino acids. In DNA form, the CDR3 reads TGTGCCAGCAGGGAAGGGGTCGGCTACGAGCAGTACTTC. It translates to CASREGVGYEQYF.

The CDR3 here is CASSYSESTEAFF. DNA for the CDR3: TGTGCCAGCAGTTACTCGGAGAGCACTGAAGCTTTCTTT. V usage is TRBV6-5 and J usage is TRBJ1-1, with D uncertain. The CDR3 contains 13 residues. V was shortened by 0 bases and J by 4 bases, with 6 bases between the two germline ends. Germline CDR1 reads MNHEY; CDR2 reads SVGAGI.

This chain connects TRBV27 to TRBJ1-1; tentative D call: TRBD1 (6 bases). The CDR3 is 14 amino acids. V lost 4 bases and J 4 bases, leaving 13 bases between the germline ends. The V gene's germline CDR1 is MNHEY and CDR2 SMNVEV (reference sequence). DNA of the CDR3: TGTGCCAGCAGTTCCTCTCAGGGGATCACTGAAGCTTTCTTT. Residues: CASSSSQGITEAFF.

The chain links TRBV4-3 to TRBJ2-2; 9 positions agree with TRBD1. After removal of 0 bases from V and 4 bases from J, the junction contained 9 bases not matched to a gene. In germline, CDR1 is LGHNA, CDR2 YSLEER. This CDR3 is 18 amino acids long. In DNA form, the CDR3 reads TGCGCCAGCAGCCAAGATGAACAGGGGGCTGAGTCCACCGGGGAGCTGTTTTTT. This sequence encodes CASSQDEQGAESTGELFF.

CDR3 nucleotide sequence: TGTGCCAGTAGTACTTCCGGGGGGCACGAGCAGTACTTC. Its protein product is CASSTSGGHEQYF. V is TRBV19 and J is TRBJ2-7; a possible D gene is TRBD2 (7 bases). The germline V gene has CDR1 LNHDA and CDR2 SQIVND (reference sequence). V was clipped by 4 bases and J by 5 bases, with 12 bases between them. This CDR3 is 13 amino acids long.

V and J are TRBV9 and TRBJ2-3; perhaps D is TRBD1 or TRBD2 (5 bases each). The V and J ends lost 2 bases and 4 bases respectively, with 20 bases between them. The CDR3 extends over 17 amino acids. Germline V CDR1 and CDR2: SGDLS, YYNGEE. The CDR3 region is CASSVARDLVEPDTQYF. CDR3 DNA sequence: TGTGCCAGCAGCGTCGCCCGGGACCTAGTAGAACCAGATACGCAGTATTTT.

As to this clone: Other DNA sequences of this sample code for an identical CDR3. The rearrangement joins TRBV7-9 to TRBJ1-1; tentative D call: TRBD1 (5 bases). Per germline, CDR1 SEHNR and CDR2 FQNEAQ (reference sequence). Trimming cost V 5 bases and J 1 base, with 14 bases left between them. This CDR3 has 15 residues. The CDR3 spells CASSHRDGKNTEAFF. CDR3 in DNA: TGTGCCAGCAGCCACCGGGACGGAAAGAACACTGAAGCTTTCTTT.

The rearrangement uses TRBV14 and TRBJ2-1, with TRBD2 matching 8 bases. CDR3 length equals 17 residues. V dropped 0 bases and J dropped 2; count of bases not matched to a gene: 6. Germline lookup yields CDR1 SGHDN and CDR2 FVKESK. CDR3 sequence reads: CASSQDWGLVPYNEQFF. CDR3 coding DNA: TGTGCCAGCAGCCAAGATTGGGGACTAGTACCCTACAATGAGCAGTTCTTC.

This rearrangement joins TRBV9 to TRBJ1-1; D might be TRBD1 (6 bases). The CDR3 length is 16 residues. Germline-derived CDR1 and CDR2 are SGDLS and YYNGEE. Trimming removed 4 bases from V and 1 base from J, with 17 bases in between. In DNA, the CDR3 is TGTGCCAGCAGCCCTAACCGGGACACTAGGAACACTGAAGCTTTCTTT. Translated, it gives CASSPNRDTRNTEAFF.

This sequence joins TRBV30 and TRBJ1-1; 8 nucleotides match TRBD1. The CDR3 contains 14 residues. Germline V lookup: CDR1 GTSNPN, CDR2 SVGIG (reference sequence). CDR3 loop: CAIIDRGMNTEAFF. CDR3 coding DNA: TGTGCGATTATCGACAGGGGAATGAACACTGAAGCTTTCTTT.

The chain has TRBV28 and TRBJ2-7; weak D call: TRBD2 (5 bases). The CDR3 is made up of 12 amino acids. CDR1 and CDR2 (germline): MDHEN, SYDVKM. Trimming left V 4 bases short and J 4 bases short, with 8 bases between. The CDR3 loop reads CASSSGIYEQYF. DNA for the CDR3: TGTGCCAGCAGTTCCGGGATTTACGAGCAGTACTTC.

The chain is built from TRBV18 and TRBJ1-1; D is perhaps TRBD1 (5 bases). CDR3 length: 14 amino acids. The V gene's germline CDR1 is KGHSH and CDR2 LQKENI. The germline V and J ends were trimmed by 3 bases and 6 bases, with 14 bases remaining between them. The CDR3 DNA sequence: TGTGCCAGCTCACCTCAAAGTCGGGACCCTGAAGCTTTCTTT. As protein: CASSPQSRDPEAFF.

DNA for the CDR3: TGTGCCAGCAGTTACACGCGGGGGCTCGCAGATACGCAGTATTTT. Its translation is CASSYTRGLADTQYF. The chain links TRBV6-6 to TRBJ2-3, with D possibly being TRBD2 (7 bases). CDR1 and CDR2 from the germline V gene are MNHNY and SVGAGI (reference sequence). Trimming removed 2 bases from V and 4 bases from J, with 13 bases in between. The CDR3 length is 15 residues.

The chain recombines TRBV6-6 with TRBJ1-1, with TRBD1 matching over 8 bases. V lost 2 bases, J lost 3 bases, and 2 bases stayed unmatched. Germline V gene sequence: CDR1 MNHNY, CDR2 SVGAGI (reference sequence). The CDR3 totals 14 residues. In nucleotides, the CDR3 is TGTGCCAGCAGTTACACGGACAGGGACACTGAAGCTTTCTTT. Amino acids: CASSYTDRDTEAFF.

The chain is built from TRBV5-5 and TRBJ1-1; D not resolved. Trimming cost V 0 bases and J 6 bases, with 12 bases left between them. Per germline, CDR1 SGHKS and CDR2 YYEKEE (reference sequence). The CDR3 runs 14 residues. CDR3 sequence reads: CASSLDVRFPEAFF. The CDR3 nucleotides are TGTGCCAGCAGCTTGGATGTGAGGTTCCCTGAAGCTTTCTTT.

The table lists this clone with a count of one. The gene calls are TRBV7-2 and TRBJ1-6; D uncertain. Trimming stripped 5 bases from V and 1 base from J, with 9 bases between. Germline assignment: CDR1 SGHTA and CDR2 FQGNSA. The CDR3 length is 15 residues. CDR3 in amino acids: CASSPMGSYNSPLHF. CDR3 DNA sequence: TGTGCCAGCAGCCCCATGGGATCCTATAATTCACCCCTCCACTTT.

V gene TRBV7-2 combines with J gene TRBJ2-5; 7 bases match TRBD1. This CDR3 has 14 amino acids. Losses at the gene ends were 6 bases for V and 3 bases for J; bases not matched to a gene: 7. The germline V gene has CDR1 SGHTA and CDR2 FQGNSA. The CDR3, as DNA: TGTGCCAGCAGTCCGACAGGGTTAGAAGAGACCCAGTACTTC. Protein sequence: CASSPTGLEETQYF.